This T cell receptor beta chain was retrieved from a study of tumor-infiltrating lymphocytes in primary liver carcinoma. Details on this clonotype: The germline gene is not matched at one end of the junction; a read error may be the cause.

Germline lookup yields CDR1 LGHNA and CDR2 YSLEER. The CDR3 loop spans 13 amino acids. Production of TCR beta cDNA used 400 to 650 ng total RNA together with a constant-region primer. Generation of the TCR beta libraries relied on three nested multiplex PCR rounds using slightly modified ARM-PCR. The first two PCR rounds used TRBV1-TRBV30 forward primers with a C-beta reverse primer, 10 to 11 cycles each. Via MiXCR, TCRdb re-called the multiplex PCR reads, giving one row per CDR3 protein. The sample includes some 38,000 distinct CDR3 sequences, under 75% of them seen just once. Both RNA and DNA were isolated together from about 20-30 mg of bulk tissue that had not been sorted.

Sequencing used liver tumor tissue from sampling region 4. Indicated subset: tumor region T4, right-lateral pole. The V and J genes are TRBV4-3 and TRBJ2-7, with D tentatively TRBD2 (5 bases). The sequence came from a man aged 35-49 years with primary liver carcinoma and hepatitis B virus infection. The CDR3 sequence: CASNQLGESEQYF. The CDR3 DNA reads TGCGCCAGCAACCAATTGGGAGAGTCCGAGCAGTACTTC.